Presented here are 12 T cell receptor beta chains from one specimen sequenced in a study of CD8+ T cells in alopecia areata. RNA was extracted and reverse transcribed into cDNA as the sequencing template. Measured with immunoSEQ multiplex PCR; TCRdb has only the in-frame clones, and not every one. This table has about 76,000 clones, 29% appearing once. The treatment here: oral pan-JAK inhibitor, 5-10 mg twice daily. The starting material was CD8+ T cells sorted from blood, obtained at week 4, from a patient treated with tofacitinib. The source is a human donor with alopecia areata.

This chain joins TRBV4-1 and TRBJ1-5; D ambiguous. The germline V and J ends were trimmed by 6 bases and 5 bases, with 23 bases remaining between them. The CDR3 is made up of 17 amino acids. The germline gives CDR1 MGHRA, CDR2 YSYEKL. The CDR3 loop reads CASSHRYLEEKHQPQHF. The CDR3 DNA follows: TGCGCCAGCAGTCATCGTTACTTAGAGGAAAAACATCAGCCCCAGCATTTT.

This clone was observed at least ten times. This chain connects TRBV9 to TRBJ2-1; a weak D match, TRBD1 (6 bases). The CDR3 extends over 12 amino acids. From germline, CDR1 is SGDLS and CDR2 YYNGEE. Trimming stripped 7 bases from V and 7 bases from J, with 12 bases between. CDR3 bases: TGTGCCAGCCAGACAGGTCGGAATGAGCAGTTCTTC. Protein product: CASQTGRNEQFF.

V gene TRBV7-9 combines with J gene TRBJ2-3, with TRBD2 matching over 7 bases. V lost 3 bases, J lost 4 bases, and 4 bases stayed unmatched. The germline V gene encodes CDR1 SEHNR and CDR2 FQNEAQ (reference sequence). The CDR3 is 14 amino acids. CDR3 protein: CASSLPRESDTQYF. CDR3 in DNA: TGTGCCAGCAGCTTGCCGCGGGAGTCAGATACGCAGTATTTT.

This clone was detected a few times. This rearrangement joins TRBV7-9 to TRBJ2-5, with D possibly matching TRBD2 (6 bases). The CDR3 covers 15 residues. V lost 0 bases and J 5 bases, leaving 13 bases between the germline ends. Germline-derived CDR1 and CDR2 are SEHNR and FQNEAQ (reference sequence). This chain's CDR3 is CASSLALAGSETQYF. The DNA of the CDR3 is TGTGCCAGCAGCTTAGCGCTTGCGGGATCCGAGACCCAGTACTTC.

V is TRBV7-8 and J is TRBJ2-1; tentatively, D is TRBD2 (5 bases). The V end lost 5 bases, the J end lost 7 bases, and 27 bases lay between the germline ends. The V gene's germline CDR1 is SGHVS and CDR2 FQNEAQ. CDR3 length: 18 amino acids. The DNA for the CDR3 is TGTGCCAGCAGCGTAGTCTCACAGATGGGAGAGCTGAGAAATGAGCAGTTCTTC. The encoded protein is CASSVVSQMGELRNEQFF. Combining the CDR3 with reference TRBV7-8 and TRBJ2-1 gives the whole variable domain GAGVSQSPRYKVAKRGQDVALRCDPISGHVSLFWYQQALGQGPEFLTYFQNEAQLDKSGLPSDRFFAERPEGSVSTLKIQRTQQEDSAVYLCASSVVSQMGELRNEQFFGPGTRLTVL.

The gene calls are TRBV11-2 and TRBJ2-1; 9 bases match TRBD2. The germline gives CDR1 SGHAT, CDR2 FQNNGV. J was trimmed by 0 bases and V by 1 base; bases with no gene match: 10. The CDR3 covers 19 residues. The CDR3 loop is CASSLVTSGRRSSYNEQFF. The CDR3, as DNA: TGTGCCAGCAGCTTAGTAACGAGCGGGAGGAGAAGCTCCTACAATGAGCAGTTCTTC.

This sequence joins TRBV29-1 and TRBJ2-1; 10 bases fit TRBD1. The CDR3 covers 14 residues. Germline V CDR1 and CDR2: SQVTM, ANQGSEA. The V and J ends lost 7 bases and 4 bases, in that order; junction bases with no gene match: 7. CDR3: CSAPDRGLYNEQFF. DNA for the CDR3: TGCAGCGCTCCGGACAGGGGGTTGTACAATGAGCAGTTCTTC.

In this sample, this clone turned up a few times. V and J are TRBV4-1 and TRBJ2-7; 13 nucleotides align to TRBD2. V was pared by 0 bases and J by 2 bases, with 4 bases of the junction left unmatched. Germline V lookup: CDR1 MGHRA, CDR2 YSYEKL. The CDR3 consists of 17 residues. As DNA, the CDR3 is TGCGCCAGCAGCCAAGAAACGGGGACTAGCGGGGCCTACGAGCAGTACTTC. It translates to CASSQETGTSGAYEQYF.

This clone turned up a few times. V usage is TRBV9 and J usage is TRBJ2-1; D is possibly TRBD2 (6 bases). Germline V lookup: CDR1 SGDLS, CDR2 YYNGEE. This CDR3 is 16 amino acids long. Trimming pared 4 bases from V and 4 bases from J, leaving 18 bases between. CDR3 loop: CASSPGGVAVYNEQFF. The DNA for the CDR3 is TGTGCCAGCAGCCCCGGGGGAGTAGCGGTGTACAATGAGCAGTTCTTC.

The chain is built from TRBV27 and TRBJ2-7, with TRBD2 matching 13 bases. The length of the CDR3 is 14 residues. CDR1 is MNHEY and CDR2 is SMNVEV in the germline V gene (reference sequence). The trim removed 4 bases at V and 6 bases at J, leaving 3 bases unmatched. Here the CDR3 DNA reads TGTGCCAGCAGTTCCGGACTAGCGGGAGTCGAGCAGTACTTC. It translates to CASSSGLAGVEQYF.

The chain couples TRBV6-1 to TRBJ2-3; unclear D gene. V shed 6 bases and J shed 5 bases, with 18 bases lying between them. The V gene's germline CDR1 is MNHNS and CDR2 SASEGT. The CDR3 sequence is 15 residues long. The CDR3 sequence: CASRRTDWVEDTQYF. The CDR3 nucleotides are TGTGCCAGCAGGCGGACGGATTGGGTGGAAGATACGCAGTATTTT.

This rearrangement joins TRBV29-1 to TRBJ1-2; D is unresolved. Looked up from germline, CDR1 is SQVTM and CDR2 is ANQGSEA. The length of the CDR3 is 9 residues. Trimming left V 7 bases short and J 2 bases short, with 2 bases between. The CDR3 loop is CSDNYGYTF. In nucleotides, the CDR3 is TGCAGCGACAACTATGGCTACACCTTC.